The clone carrying this T cell receptor (beta chain) was seen repeatedly, ten times or more. One entry per CDR3 protein, called by TCRdb with MiXCR from the 5' RACE reads. The sample lists more than 10,000 distinct CDR3 sequences; nearly 5% were seen once. The sample is drawn from a study of T cells after yellow fever vaccination. Study results and caveats: A faster peak, day 5 versus 15, was reached by the weaker secondary response. Abundant clonotypes from the bulk population could get into FACS-sorted repertoires as contaminants.

Sequenced material: PBMCs, either bulk or a sorted T-cell subset (CD4+, CD8+, memory, or dextramer-sorted; not recorded which), taken 45 days after the yellow fever booster vaccination. This TCR came from a man aged 25 to 40 who received the YFV17D yellow fever vaccine.

The DNA for the CDR3 is TGCAGTGCAGCTGGGACTAGCCGGCAAGAGACCCAGTACTTC. Translation gives CSAAGTSRQETQYF. The genes are TRBV20-1 and TRBJ2-5; 9 bases line up with TRBD2. Trimming removed 6 bases from V and 2 bases from J; junction bases left unmatched: 7. This CDR3 comprises 14 residues. Germline loops: CDR1 DFQATT, CDR2 SNEGSKA (reference sequence).